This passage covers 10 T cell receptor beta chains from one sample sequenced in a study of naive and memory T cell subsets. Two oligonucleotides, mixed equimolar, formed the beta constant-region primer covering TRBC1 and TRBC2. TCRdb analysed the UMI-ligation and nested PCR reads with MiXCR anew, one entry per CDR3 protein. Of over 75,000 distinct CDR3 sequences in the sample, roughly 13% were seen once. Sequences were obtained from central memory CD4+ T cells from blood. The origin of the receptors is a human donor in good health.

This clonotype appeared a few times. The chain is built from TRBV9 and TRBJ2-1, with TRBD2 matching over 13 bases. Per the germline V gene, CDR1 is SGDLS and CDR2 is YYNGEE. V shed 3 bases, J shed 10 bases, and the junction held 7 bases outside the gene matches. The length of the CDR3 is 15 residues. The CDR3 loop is CASSERTSGRGEQFF. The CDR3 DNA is TGTGCCAGCAGCGAAAGGACTAGCGGGAGAGGAGAGCAGTTCTTC.

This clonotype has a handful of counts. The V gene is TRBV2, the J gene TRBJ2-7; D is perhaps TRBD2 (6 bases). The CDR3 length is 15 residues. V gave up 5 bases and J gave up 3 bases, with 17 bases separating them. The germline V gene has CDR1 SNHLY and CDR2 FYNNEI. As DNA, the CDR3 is TGTGCCAGCAGTCGCCGGGACGCGGGATTCTACGAGCAGTACTTC. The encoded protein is CASSRRDAGFYEQYF.

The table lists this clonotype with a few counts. CDR3 sequence (DNA): TGCGCCAGCAGCTTTCAGGGATCACCCTACGAGCAGTACTTC. This gives the protein CASSFQGSPYEQYF. The rearrangement joins TRBV5-1 to TRBJ2-7, with D tentatively TRBD1 (5 bases). Trimming removed 2 bases from V and 2 bases from J, with 11 bases in between. The CDR3 runs to 14 residues. The germline CDR1 and CDR2 sequences are SGHRS and YFSETQ.

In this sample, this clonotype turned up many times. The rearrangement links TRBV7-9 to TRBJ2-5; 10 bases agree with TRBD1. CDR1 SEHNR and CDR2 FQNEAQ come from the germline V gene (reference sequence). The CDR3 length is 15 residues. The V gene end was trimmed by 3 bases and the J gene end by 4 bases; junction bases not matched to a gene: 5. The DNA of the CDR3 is TGTGCCAGCAGCTTCCCCGGGACAGGGGTAGAGACCCAGTACTTC. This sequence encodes CASSFPGTGVETQYF.

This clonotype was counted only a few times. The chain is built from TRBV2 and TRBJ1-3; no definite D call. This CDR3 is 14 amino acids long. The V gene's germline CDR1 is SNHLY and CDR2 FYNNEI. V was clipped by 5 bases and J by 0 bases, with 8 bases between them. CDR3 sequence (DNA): TGTGCCAGCAGTTTCGAGATCTCTGGAAACACCATATATTTT. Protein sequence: CASSFEISGNTIYF. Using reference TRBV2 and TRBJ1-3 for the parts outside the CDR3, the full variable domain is EPEVTQTPSHQVTQMGQEVILRCVPISNHLYFYWYRQILGQKVEFLVSFYNNEISEKSEIFDDQFSVERPDGSNFTLKIRSTKLEDSAMYFCASSFEISGNTIYFGEGSWLTVV.

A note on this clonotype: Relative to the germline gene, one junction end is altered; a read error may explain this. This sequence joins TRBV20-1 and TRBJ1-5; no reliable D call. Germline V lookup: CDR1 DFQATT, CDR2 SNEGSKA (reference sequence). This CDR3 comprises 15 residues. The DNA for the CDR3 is TGCAGTGCTAGTGAAACAAGTTGGAGCAATCAGCTCCAGCATTTT. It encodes CSASETSWSNQLQHF.

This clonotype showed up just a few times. This chain's CDR3 is CATRRAIQNSPLHF. CDR3 sequence (DNA): TGTGCCACCAGGAGGGCTATACAGAATTCACCCCTCCACTTT. The chain links TRBV15 to TRBJ1-6, with D hard to call. This CDR3 comprises 14 residues. Germline values: CDR1 LNHNV, CDR2 YYDKDF (reference sequence). Trimming pared 6 bases from V and 7 bases from J, leaving 13 bases between.

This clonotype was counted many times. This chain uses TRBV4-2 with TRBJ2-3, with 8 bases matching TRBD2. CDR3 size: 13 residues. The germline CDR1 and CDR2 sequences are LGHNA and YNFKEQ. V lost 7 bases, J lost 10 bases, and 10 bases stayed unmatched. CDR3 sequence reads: CASTPGTREAQYF. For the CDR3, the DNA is TGTGCCAGCACCCCCGGGACTAGGGAGGCGCAGTATTTT.

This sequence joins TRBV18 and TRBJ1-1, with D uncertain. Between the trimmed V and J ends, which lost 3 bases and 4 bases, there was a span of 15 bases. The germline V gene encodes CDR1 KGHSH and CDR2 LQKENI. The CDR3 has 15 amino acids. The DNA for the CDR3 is TGTGCCAGCTCACCCACGGACTCACCGGGCACTGAAGCTTTCTTT. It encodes CASSPTDSPGTEAFF. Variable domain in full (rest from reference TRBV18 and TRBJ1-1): NAGVMQNPRHLVRRRGQEARLRCSPMKGHSHVYWYRQLPEEGLKFMVYLQKENIIDESGMPKERFSAEFPKEGPSILRIQQVVRGDSAAYFCASSPTDSPGTEAFFGQGTRLTVV.

Written as DNA, the CDR3 is TGCAGTGCTAGAGACGGGAGGCGATCAGATACGCAGTATTTT. Translation gives CSARDGRRSDTQYF. The V and J genes are TRBV20-1 and TRBJ2-3, with 7 bases aligning to TRBD2. Germline CDR1 is DFQATT and CDR2 is SNEGSKA (reference sequence). The V gene end was trimmed by 0 bases and the J gene end by 4 bases; junction bases not matched to a gene: 4. This CDR3 comprises 14 residues.